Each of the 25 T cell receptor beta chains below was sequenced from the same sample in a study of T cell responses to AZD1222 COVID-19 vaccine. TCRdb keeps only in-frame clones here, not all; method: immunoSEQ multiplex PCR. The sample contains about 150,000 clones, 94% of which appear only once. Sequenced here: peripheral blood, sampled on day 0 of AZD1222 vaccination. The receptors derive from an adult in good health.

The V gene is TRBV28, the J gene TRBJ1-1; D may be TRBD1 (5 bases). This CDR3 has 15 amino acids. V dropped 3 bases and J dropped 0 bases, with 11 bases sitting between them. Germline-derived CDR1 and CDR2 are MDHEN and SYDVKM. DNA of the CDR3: TGTGCCAGCAGTTTCCCCGGGGGGGTGAACACTGAAGCTTTCTTT. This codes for CASSFPGGVNTEAFF. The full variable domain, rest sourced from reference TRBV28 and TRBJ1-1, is DVKVTQSSRYLVKRTGEKVFLECVQDMDHENMFWYRQDPGLGLRLIYFSYDVKMKEKGDIPEGYSVSREKKERFSLILESASTNQTSMYLCASSFPGGVNTEAFFGQGTRLTVV.

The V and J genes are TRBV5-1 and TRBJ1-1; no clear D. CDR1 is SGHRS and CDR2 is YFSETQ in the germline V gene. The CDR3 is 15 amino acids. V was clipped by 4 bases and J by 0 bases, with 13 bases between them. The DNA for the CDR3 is TGCGCCAGCAGCCCATACAGTCGCATGAACACTGAAGCTTTCTTT. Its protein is CASSPYSRMNTEAFF.

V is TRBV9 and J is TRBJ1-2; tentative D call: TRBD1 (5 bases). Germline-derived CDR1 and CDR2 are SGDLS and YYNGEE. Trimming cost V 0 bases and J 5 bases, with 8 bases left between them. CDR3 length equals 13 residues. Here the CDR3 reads CASSVATGYGYTF. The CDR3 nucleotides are TGTGCCAGCAGCGTAGCAACAGGTTATGGCTACACCTTC.

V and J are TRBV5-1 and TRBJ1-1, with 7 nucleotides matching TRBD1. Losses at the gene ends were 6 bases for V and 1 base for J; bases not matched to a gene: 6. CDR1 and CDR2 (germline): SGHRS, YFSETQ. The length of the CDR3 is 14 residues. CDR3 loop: CASTRTGENTEAFF. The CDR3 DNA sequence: TGCGCCAGCACTAGAACAGGGGAGAACACTGAAGCTTTCTTT. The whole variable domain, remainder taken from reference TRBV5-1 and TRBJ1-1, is KAGVTQTPRYLIKTRGQQVTLSCSPISGHRSVSWYQQTPGQGLQFLFEYFSETQRNKGNFPGRFSGRQFSNSRSEMNVSTLELGDSALYLCASTRTGENTEAFFGQGTRLTVV.

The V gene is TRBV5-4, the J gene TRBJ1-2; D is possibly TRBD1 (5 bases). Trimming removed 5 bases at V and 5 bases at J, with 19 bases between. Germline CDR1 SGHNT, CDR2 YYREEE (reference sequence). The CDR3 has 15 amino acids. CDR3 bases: TGTGCCAGCAGTCAGGACACGTTAAAGGGGTATGGCTACACCTTC. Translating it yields CASSQDTLKGYGYTF. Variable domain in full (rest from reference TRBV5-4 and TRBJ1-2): ETGVTQSPTHLIKTRGQQVTLRCSSQSGHNTVSWYQQALGQGPQFIFQYYREEENGRGNFPPRFSGLQFPNYSSELNVNALELDDSALYLCASSQDTLKGYGYTFGSGTRLTVV.

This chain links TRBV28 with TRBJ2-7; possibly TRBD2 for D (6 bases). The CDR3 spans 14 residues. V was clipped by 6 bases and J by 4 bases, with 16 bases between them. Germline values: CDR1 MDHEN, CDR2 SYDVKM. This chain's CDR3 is CASSSTGRGYEQYV. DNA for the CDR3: TGTGCCAGCAGCTCTACGGGGCGGGGATACGAGCAGTACGTC.

The CDR3: CASTPGTTGNTIYF. The CDR3 DNA reads TGCGCCAGCACCCCCGGCACTACTGGAAACACCATATATTTT. The rearrangement joins TRBV5-1 to TRBJ1-3; D gene ambiguous. V was shortened by 6 bases and J by 2 bases, with 12 bases between the two germline ends. Germline CDR1 SGHRS, CDR2 YFSETQ. This CDR3 region has 14 residues.

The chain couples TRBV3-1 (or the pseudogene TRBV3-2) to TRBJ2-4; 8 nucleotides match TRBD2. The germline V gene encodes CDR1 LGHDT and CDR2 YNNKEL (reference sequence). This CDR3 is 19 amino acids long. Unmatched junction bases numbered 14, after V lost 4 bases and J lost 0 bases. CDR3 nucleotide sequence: TGTGCCAGCAGCCCCTTGAGGACTAGCCTTGGTCGAGCCAAAAACATTCAGTACTTC. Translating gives CASSPLRTSLGRAKNIQYF.

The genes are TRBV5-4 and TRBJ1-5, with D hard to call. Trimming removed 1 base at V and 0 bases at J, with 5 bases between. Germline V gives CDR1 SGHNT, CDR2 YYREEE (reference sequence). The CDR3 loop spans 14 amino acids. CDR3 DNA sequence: TGTGCCAGCAGCTTGTTTGGTAGCAATCAGCCCCAGCATTTT. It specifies CASSLFGSNQPQHF.

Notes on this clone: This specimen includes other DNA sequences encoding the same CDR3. In DNA form, the CDR3 reads TGTGCCAGCAGTTTAACACAGGGCGGCTACACCTTC. This gives the protein CASSLTQGGYTF. The chain combines TRBV28 with TRBJ1-2; weak D call: TRBD1 (6 bases). Germline-derived CDR1 and CDR2 are MDHEN and SYDVKM. Trimming cost V 2 bases and J 8 bases, with 9 bases left between them. The CDR3 covers 12 residues.

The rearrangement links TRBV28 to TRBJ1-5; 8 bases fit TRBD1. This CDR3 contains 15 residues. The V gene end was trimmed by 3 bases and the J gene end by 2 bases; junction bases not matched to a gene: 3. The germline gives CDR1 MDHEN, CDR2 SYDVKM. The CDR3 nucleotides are TGTGCCAGCAGTTTGGACAGGGAGGGCAATCAGCCCCAGCATTTT. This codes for CASSLDREGNQPQHF.

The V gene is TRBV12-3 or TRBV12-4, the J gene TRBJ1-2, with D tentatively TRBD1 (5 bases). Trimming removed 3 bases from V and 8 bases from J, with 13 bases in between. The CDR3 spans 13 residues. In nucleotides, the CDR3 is TGTGCCAGCAGTTTCGGGCAGGGTAGCGGCTACACCTTC. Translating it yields CASSFGQGSGYTF.

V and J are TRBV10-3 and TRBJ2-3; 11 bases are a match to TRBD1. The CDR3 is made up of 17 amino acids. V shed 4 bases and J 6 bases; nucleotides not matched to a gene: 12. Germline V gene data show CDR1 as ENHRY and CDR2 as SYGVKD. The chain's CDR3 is CAISVSPGQGGGDTQYF. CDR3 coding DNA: TGTGCCATCAGTGTGTCCCCGGGACAGGGGGGCGGGGATACGCAGTATTTT.

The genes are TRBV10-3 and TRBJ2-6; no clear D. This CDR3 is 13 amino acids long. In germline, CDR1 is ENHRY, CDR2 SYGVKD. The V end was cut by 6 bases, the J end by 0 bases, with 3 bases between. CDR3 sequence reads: CAIRDSGANVLTF. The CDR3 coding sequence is TGTGCCATCAGGGACTCTGGGGCCAACGTCCTGACTTTC.

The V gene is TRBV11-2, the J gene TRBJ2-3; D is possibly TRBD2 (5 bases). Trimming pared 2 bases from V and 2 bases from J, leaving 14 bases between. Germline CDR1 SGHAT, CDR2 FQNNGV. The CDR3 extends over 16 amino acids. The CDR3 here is CASSLNRAVNTDTQYF. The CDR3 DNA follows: TGTGCCAGCAGCTTAAATCGAGCGGTGAACACAGATACGCAGTATTTT.

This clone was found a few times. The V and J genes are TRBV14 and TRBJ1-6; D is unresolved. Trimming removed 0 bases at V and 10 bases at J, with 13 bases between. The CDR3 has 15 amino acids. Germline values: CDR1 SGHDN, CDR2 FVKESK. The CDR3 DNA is TGTGCCAGCAGCCAAGATCGGCCCGGCATATCACCCCTCCACTTT. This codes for CASSQDRPGISPLHF.

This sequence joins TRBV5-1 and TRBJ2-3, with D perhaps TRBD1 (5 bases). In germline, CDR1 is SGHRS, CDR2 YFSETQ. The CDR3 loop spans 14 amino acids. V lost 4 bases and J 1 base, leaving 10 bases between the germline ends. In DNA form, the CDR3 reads TGCGCCAGCAGCCAGCAACAGGGCACAGATACGCAGTATTTT. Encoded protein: CASSQQQGTDTQYF.

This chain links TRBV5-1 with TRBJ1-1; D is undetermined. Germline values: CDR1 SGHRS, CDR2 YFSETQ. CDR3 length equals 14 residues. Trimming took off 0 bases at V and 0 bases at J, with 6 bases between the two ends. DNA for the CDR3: TGCGCCAGCAGCTTGGCTGTGGTGAACACTGAAGCTTTCTTT. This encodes CASSLAVVNTEAFF. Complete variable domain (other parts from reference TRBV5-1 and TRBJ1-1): KAGVTQTPRYLIKTRGQQVTLSCSPISGHRSVSWYQQTPGQGLQFLFEYFSETQRNKGNFPGRFSGRQFSNSRSEMNVSTLELGDSALYLCASSLAVVNTEAFFGQGTRLTVV.

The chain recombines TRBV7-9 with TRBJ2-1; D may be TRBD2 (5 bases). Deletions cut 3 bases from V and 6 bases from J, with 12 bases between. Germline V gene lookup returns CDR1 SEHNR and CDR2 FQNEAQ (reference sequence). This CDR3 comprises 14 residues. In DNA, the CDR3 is TGTGCCAGCAGCTTCCAGACGGAGGTCAATGAGCAGTTCTTC. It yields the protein CASSFQTEVNEQFF.

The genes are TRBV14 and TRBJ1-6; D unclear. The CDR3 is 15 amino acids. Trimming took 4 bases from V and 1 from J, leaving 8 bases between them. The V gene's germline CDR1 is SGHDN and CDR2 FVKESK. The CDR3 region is CASSPPGSYNSPLHF. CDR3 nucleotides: TGTGCCAGCAGCCCCCCGGGGTCCTATAATTCACCCCTCCACTTT.

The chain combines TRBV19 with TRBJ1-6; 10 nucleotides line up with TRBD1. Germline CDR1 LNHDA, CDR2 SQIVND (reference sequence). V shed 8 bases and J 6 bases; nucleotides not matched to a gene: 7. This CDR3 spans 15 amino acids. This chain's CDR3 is CASSDRGVRNSPLHF. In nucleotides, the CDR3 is TGTGCCAGTTCGGACAGGGGGGTTCGTAATTCACCCCTCCACTTT.

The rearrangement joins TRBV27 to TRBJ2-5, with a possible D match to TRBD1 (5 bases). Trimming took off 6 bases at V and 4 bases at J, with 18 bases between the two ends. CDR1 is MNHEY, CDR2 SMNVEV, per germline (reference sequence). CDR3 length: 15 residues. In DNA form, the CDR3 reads TGTGCCAGCAGCAAGGACATCATTCCGGGAGAGACCCAGTACTTC. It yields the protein CASSKDIIPGETQYF.

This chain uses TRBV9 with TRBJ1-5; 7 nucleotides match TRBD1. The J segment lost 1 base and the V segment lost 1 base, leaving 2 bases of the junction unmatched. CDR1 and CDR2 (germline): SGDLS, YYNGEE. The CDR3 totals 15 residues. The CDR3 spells CASSVTGESNQPQHF. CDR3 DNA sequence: TGTGCCAGCAGCGTAACAGGGGAGAGCAATCAGCCCCAGCATTTT.

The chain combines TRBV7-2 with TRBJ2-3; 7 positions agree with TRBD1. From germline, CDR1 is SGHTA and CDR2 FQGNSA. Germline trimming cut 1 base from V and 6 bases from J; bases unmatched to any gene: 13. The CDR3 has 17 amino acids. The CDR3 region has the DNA TGTGCCAGCAGCTTAGGGCTCGGGACAGCAGTTTATGATACGCAGTATTTT. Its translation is CASSLGLGTAVYDTQYF.

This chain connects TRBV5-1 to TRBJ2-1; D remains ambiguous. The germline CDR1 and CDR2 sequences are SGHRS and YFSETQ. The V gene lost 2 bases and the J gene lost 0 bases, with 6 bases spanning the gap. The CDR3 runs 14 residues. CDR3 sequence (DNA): TGCGCCAGCAGCTTAGGAAGCTCCTACAATGAGCAGTTCTTC. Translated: CASSLGSSYNEQFF.